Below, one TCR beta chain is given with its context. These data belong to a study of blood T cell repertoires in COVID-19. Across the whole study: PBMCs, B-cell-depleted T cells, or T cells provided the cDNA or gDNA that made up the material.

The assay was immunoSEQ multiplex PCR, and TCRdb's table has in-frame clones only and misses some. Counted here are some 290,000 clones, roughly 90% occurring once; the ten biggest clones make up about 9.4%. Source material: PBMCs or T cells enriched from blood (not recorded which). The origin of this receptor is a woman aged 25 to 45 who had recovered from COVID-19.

The CDR3 nucleotides read TGTGCCAGCAGTTTAAGGGGCCCTTCCTACGAGCAGTACTTC. As protein: CASSLRGPSYEQYF. The chain combines TRBV28 with TRBJ2-7; D might be TRBD1 (5 bases). The CDR3 contains 14 residues. In germline, CDR1 is MDHEN, CDR2 SYDVKM. The ends were cut back, 2 bases at V and 1 base at J, with 9 bases in the middle.